The 21 T cell receptor beta chains given below trace back to one sample, sequenced in a study of shared clonotypes between healthy human individuals. The method was immunoSEQ multiplex PCR; TCRdb's version includes in-frame clones alone and lacks a portion of them. The table has over a million clones, approximately 98.5% seen once; the top ten hold about 0.4%. The sequencing input was naive CD4+ T cells sorted from blood. Subset defined: CD45RA+ positively selected. Every receptor here comes from a man aged 30 to 45 in good health.

The rearrangement links TRBV28 to TRBJ2-5, with TRBD2 as a possible D gene (6 bases). This CDR3 has 15 residues. V was trimmed by 5 bases and J by 1 base, leaving 14 bases between them. Germline CDR1 and CDR2: MDHEN and SYDVKM. The CDR3 coding sequence is TGTGCCAGCAGTGACCGTGGGGGGAGCCAAGAGACCCAGTACTTC. Translation gives CASSDRGGSQETQYF. The variable domain in full, completed from reference TRBV28 and TRBJ2-5, reads DVKVTQSSRYLVKRTGEKVFLECVQDMDHENMFWYRQDPGLGLRLIYFSYDVKMKEKGDIPEGYSVSREKKERFSLILESASTNQTSMYLCASSDRGGSQETQYFGPGTRLLVL.

The chain links TRBV28 to TRBJ1-5; the D is unclear. V was shortened by 6 bases and J by 11 bases, with 14 bases between the two germline ends. The germline CDR1 and CDR2 sequences are MDHEN and SYDVKM. The CDR3 sequence is 12 residues long. CDR3 residues: CASSPPGSAQHF. The CDR3 bases are TGTGCCAGCAGCCCCCCGGGGTCGGCCCAGCATTTT. Full variable domain (missing parts from reference TRBV28 and TRBJ1-5): DVKVTQSSRYLVKRTGEKVFLECVQDMDHENMFWYRQDPGLGLRLIYFSYDVKMKEKGDIPEGYSVSREKKERFSLILESASTNQTSMYLCASSPPGSAQHFGDGTRLSIL.

The chain joins TRBV19 to TRBJ1-1, with D unclear. The CDR3 is made up of 12 amino acids. CDR1 and CDR2 from the germline V gene are LNHDA and SQIVND (reference sequence). Trimming removed 4 bases from V and 6 bases from J, with 9 bases in between. CDR3 sequence reads: CASSTAGAEAFF. CDR3 bases: TGTGCCAGTAGTACCGCGGGAGCTGAAGCTTTCTTT.

The chain couples TRBV5-6 to TRBJ1-1; TRBD1 might be the D (5 bases). Germline-derived CDR1 and CDR2 are SGHDT and YYEEEE. The V and J ends lost 1 base and 10 bases respectively, with 14 bases between them. The CDR3 consists of 13 residues. In DNA form, the CDR3 reads TGTGCCAGCAGCTTGTTTAACCGCGGGGGAGCTTTCTTT. This translates into CASSLFNRGGAFF.

The rearrangement uses TRBV6-5 and TRBJ2-5, with 7 nucleotides matching TRBD1. The DNA end lines up better with TRBJ2-7; the J call may be wrong. Germline assignment: CDR1 MNHEY and CDR2 SVGAGI. The CDR3 length is 14 residues. Here the CDR3 DNA reads TGTGCCAGCAGTTCCCCGGGACAGCACTACGAGCAGTACTTC. Its protein is CASSSPGQHYEQYF.

This chain links TRBV2 with TRBJ1-1; possible D gene TRBD1, 6 bases. The CDR3 covers 15 residues. Germline-derived CDR1 and CDR2 are SNHLY and FYNNEI. Trimming removed 0 bases from V and 1 base from J, with 9 bases in between. The CDR3 sequence is CASSEAPRGNTEAFF. In nucleotides, the CDR3 is TGTGCCAGCAGTGAAGCTCCCAGGGGGAACACTGAAGCTTTCTTT.

This chain joins TRBV5-6 and TRBJ1-3; 8 bases agree with TRBD1. Looked up from germline, CDR1 is SGHDT and CDR2 is YYEEEE. V was pared by 0 bases and J by 0 bases, with 11 bases of the junction left unmatched. This CDR3 region has 19 residues. The CDR3 is CASSLEGTGVLSSGNTIYF. CDR3 DNA sequence: TGTGCCAGCAGCTTGGAAGGGACAGGAGTCCTCAGCTCTGGAAACACCATATATTTT.

The DNA for the CDR3 is TGCAGCGTTGAAGGAATGAAGGACAGGTCCTACGAGCAGTACTTC. Its translation is CSVEGMKDRSYEQYF. The J gene is TRBJ2-7, the V gene TRBV29-1; 7 nucleotides match TRBD1. V was pared by 1 base and J by 1 base, with 7 bases of the junction left unmatched. Germline V gene sequence: CDR1 SQVTM, CDR2 ANQGSEA. This CDR3 contains 15 residues.

This clone was seen only once. The V and J genes are TRBV29-1 and TRBJ2-5; maybe TRBD2 (6 bases). Per germline, CDR1 SQVTM and CDR2 ANQGSEA. V lost 8 bases and J 2 bases, leaving 15 bases between the germline ends. The CDR3 runs 13 residues. The CDR3 coding sequence is TGCAGCCTAAAAGGAGGGATTCAAGAGACCCAGTACTTC. It codes for CSLKGGIQETQYF.

This chain connects TRBV6-1 to TRBJ2-1; D gene unclear. The germline V gene encodes CDR1 MNHNS and CDR2 SASEGT. This CDR3 is built from 13 residues. The ends were cut back, 6 bases at V and 5 bases at J, with 11 bases in the middle. CDR3 in amino acids: CASRLQENNEQFF. CDR3 coding DNA: TGTGCCAGCAGACTCCAGGAGAACAATGAGCAGTTCTTC.

This sequence joins TRBV30 and TRBJ1-5, with TRBD1 matching 7 bases. V lost 6 bases to trimming and J lost 0 bases; unmatched junction nucleotides: 2. Per germline, CDR1 GTSNPN and CDR2 SVGIG (reference sequence). The CDR3 contains 13 residues. This chain's CDR3 is CACGTASNQPQHF. CDR3 sequence (DNA): TGTGCCTGCGGGACAGCTAGCAATCAGCCCCAGCATTTT.

This clone was observed once. The CDR3 protein is CASSPISRNQGYSPQHF. As DNA, the CDR3 is TGTGCCAGCAGCCCCATCTCCCGAAATCAAGGGTACTCGCCCCAGCATTTT. The rearrangement joins TRBV7-8 to TRBJ1-5; D gene uncertain. Germline V gene data show CDR1 as SGHVS and CDR2 as FQNEAQ. V gave up 5 bases and J gave up 9 bases, with 26 bases separating them. The CDR3 loop spans 17 amino acids. The full variable domain, in which reference TRBV7-8 and TRBJ1-5 provide the parts outside the CDR3, is GAGVSQSPRYKVAKRGQDVALRCDPISGHVSLFWYQQALGQGPEFLTYFQNEAQLDKSGLPSDRFFAERPEGSVSTLKIQRTQQEDSAVYLCASSPISRNQGYSPQHFGDGTRLSIL.

This chain links TRBV9 with TRBJ2-6, with 7 nucleotides matching TRBD1. The CDR3 runs to 18 residues. J gave up 2 bases and V 0 bases, and 8 bases lay outside the gene matches. Germline-derived CDR1 and CDR2 are SGDLS and YYNGEE. The CDR3 nucleotides read TGTGCCAGCAGCGTAGCCTACAGGGGAGAGGCTGGGGCCAACGTCCTGACTTTC. Translating it yields CASSVAYRGEAGANVLTF.

DNA for the CDR3: TGTGCCAGCACCCTTGGGGGAGAGCAGTACTTC. It specifies CASTLGGEQYF. The chain uses TRBV5-4 and TRBJ2-7, with D perhaps matching TRBD1 or TRBD2 (5 bases each). V was clipped by 6 bases and J by 7 bases, with 11 bases between them. The CDR3 is 11 residues long. Germline loops: CDR1 SGHNT, CDR2 YYREEE (reference sequence).

This chain links TRBV5-1 with TRBJ1-4; D is undetermined. V was cut by 0 bases and J by 4 bases, with 7 bases left in between. The CDR3 contains 14 residues. Germline V gene data show CDR1 as SGHRS and CDR2 as YFSETQ. The CDR3 region is CASSLVVNNEKLFF. The CDR3 region has the DNA TGCGCCAGCAGCTTGGTAGTGAATAATGAAAAACTGTTTTTT. The variable domain in full, with the rest retrieved from reference TRBV5-1 and TRBJ1-4, is KAGVTQTPRYLIKTRGQQVTLSCSPISGHRSVSWYQQTPGQGLQFLFEYFSETQRNKGNFPGRFSGRQFSNSRSEMNVSTLELGDSALYLCASSLVVNNEKLFFGSGTQLSVL.

This sequence joins TRBV5-1 and TRBJ2-7; a weak D match, TRBD1 (6 bases). The CDR3 extends over 14 amino acids. From germline, CDR1 is SGHRS and CDR2 YFSETQ. The germline V and J ends were trimmed by 1 base and 3 bases, with 11 bases remaining between them. CDR3 region: CASSLNGQNYEQYF. The CDR3 DNA is TGCGCCAGCAGCTTGAATGGACAGAACTACGAGCAGTACTTC. Based on the CDR3 plus reference TRBV5-1 and TRBJ2-7, the full variable domain is KAGVTQTPRYLIKTRGQQVTLSCSPISGHRSVSWYQQTPGQGLQFLFEYFSETQRNKGNFPGRFSGRQFSNSRSEMNVSTLELGDSALYLCASSLNGQNYEQYFGPGTRLTVT.

This clone came up once. This chain joins TRBV11-3 and TRBJ2-2; D is possibly TRBD1 (6 bases). Looked up from germline, CDR1 is SGHNT and CDR2 is YENEEA. The CDR3 is made up of 14 amino acids. The V end lost 1 base, the J end lost 6 bases, and 9 bases lay between the germline ends. The CDR3 region has the DNA TGTGCCAGCAGCTTAGCAGGGGACGCCGGGGAGCTGTTTTTT. Amino acid sequence: CASSLAGDAGELFF.

This clone appeared once. The chain has TRBV7-3 and TRBJ2-1, with D perhaps matching TRBD1 (5 bases). The ends were cut back, 1 base at V and 5 bases at J, with 15 bases in the middle. There are 16 residues in the CDR3. CDR1 and CDR2 from the germline V gene are SGHTA and FQGTGA. Here the CDR3 DNA reads TGTGCCAGCAGCTTAAGACTGCAGGGTCCTGACAATGAGCAGTTCTTC. Amino acids: CASSLRLQGPDNEQFF.

CDR3 sequence (DNA): TGTGCTAGCGGATCAGTTCCCTACAATGAGCAGTTCTTC. This encodes CASGSVPYNEQFF. The J gene is TRBJ2-1, the V gene TRBV2; perhaps TRBD2 as D (6 bases). The CDR3 totals 13 residues. Germline assignment: CDR1 SNHLY and CDR2 FYNNEI.

The chain is built from TRBV5-1 and TRBJ2-2, with a weak D call TRBD1 (6 bases). CDR3 length: 14 amino acids. CDR1 SGHRS and CDR2 YFSETQ come from the germline V gene. V lost 3 bases, J lost 5 bases, and 11 bases lay in between. The CDR3 coding sequence is TGCGCCAGCAGCTCGGTGCAGGGGACCGGGGAGCTGTTTTTT. Translated: CASSSVQGTGELFF. Full variable domain (rest looked up from reference TRBV5-1 and TRBJ2-2): KAGVTQTPRYLIKTRGQQVTLSCSPISGHRSVSWYQQTPGQGLQFLFEYFSETQRNKGNFPGRFSGRQFSNSRSEMNVSTLELGDSALYLCASSSVQGTGELFFGEGSRLTVL.

The J gene is TRBJ2-7, the V gene TRBV28; possibly TRBD1 for D (5 bases). Per germline, CDR1 MDHEN and CDR2 SYDVKM. The V and J ends lost 2 bases and 7 bases respectively, with 12 bases between them. The CDR3 sequence is 13 residues long. The CDR3 DNA is TGTGCCAGCAGTTTAGGGGCGGTTGGTGAGCAGTACTTC. This encodes CASSLGAVGEQYF.